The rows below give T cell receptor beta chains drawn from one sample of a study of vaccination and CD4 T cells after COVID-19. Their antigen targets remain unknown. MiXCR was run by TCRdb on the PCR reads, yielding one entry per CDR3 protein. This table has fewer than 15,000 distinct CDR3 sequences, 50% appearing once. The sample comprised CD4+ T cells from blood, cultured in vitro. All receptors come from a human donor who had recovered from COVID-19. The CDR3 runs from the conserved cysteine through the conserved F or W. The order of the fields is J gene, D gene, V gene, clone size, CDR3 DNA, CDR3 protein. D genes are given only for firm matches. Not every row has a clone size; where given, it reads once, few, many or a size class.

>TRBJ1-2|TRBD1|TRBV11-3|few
TGTGCCAGCAGCTCGGGACAGGGCTCCTATGGCTACACCTTC
CASSSGQGSYGYTF
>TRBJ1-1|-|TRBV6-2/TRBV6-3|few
TGTGCCAGCAGTTATGGGGCCGGAGGTTACCCCGAAGCTTTCTTT
CASSYGAGGYPEAFF
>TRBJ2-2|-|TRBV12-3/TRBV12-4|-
TGTGCCAGCAGTTTAGACAGGGTCGTGAGGGAGCTGTTTTTT
CASSLDRVVRELFF
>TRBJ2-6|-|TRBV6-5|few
TGTGCCAGCAGTTTTCGACGGACCTCTGGGGCCAACGTCCTGACTTTC
CASSFRRTSGANVLTF
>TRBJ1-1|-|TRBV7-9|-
TGTGCCAGCAGCTCTGGGAGCGGTGCTGAAGCTTTCTTT
CASSSGSGAEAFF
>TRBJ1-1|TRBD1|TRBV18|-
TGTGCCAGCTCACCGACGCTCGGCAACAGGGGTGTCCAGAACACTGAAGCTTTCTTT
CASSPTLGNRGVQNTEAFF
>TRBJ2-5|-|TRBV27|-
TGTGCCAGCGCTAGGGGGGCACACCAAGAGACCCAGTACTTC
CASARGAHQETQYF
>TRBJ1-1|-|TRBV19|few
TGTGCCAGTAGGTCGAAGGGAGGGGGAACTGAAGCTTTCTTT
CASRSKGGGTEAFF
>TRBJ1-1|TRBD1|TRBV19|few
TGTGCCAGTAGATTAACAGGGGGGGTCTCGGGCACTGAAGCTTTCTTT
CASRLTGGVSGTEAFF
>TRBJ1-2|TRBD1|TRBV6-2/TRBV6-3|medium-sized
TGTGCCAGCAGGAGCTTGGGACAGGGTTCCTATGGCTACACCTTC
CASRSLGQGSYGYTF
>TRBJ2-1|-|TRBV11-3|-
TGTGCCAGCACCACTGACGGGGACTACAATGAGCAGTTCTTC
CASTTDGDYNEQFF
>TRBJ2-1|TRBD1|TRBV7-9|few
TGTGCCAGCAGCTTCGGACAGGGGGGTGGTGAGCAGTTCTTC
CASSFGQGGGEQFF
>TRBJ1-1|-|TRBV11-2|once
TGTGCCAGCAGTCGGACATCCAAAGGGACTGAAGCTTTCTTT
CASSRTSKGTEAFF
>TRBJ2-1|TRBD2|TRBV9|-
TGTGCCAGCAGCCCGACGACTAGCGGGGTATACAATGAGCAGTTCTTC
CASSPTTSGVYNEQFF
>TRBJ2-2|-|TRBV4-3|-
TGCGCCAGCAGCCAAGATATTCCCGGGGAGCTGTTTTTT
CASSQDIPGELFF
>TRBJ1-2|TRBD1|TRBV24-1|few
TGTGCCACCAGTGACGGGACAGCCTCTCCCCTCTTATCCTTC
CATSDGTASPLLSF
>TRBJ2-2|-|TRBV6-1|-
TGTGCCAGCAGCGGCAGGAGCCTTACGAACACCGGGGAGCTGTTTTTT
CASSGRSLTNTGELFF
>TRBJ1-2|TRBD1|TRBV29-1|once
TGCAGCGTGGATGACAGGGACAACTATGGCTACACCTTC
CSVDDRDNYGYTF
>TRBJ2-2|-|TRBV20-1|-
TGCAGTGCTAGAGATTCCCAGGGAGGCGACACCGGGGAGCTGTTTTTT
CSARDSQGGDTGELFF
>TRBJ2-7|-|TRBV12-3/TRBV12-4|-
TGTGCCAGCAGTTTTTGGGGGGCTCAGCAGTACTTC
CASSFWGAQQYF
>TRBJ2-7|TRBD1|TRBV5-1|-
TGCGCCAGCAGCACCGGGACAGGTTCCTACGAGCAGTACTTC
CASSTGTGSYEQYF
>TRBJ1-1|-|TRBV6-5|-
TGTGCCAGCAGTTGGGGACTGGAGAATACTGAAGCTTTCTTT
CASSWGLENTEAFF
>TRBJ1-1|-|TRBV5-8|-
TGTGCCAGCAGCCTAGGGACGGGCAACACTGAAGCTTTCTTT
CASSLGTGNTEAFF
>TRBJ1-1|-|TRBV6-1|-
TGTGCCAGCACCCTGGACGCATACACTGAAGCTTTCTTT
CASTLDAYTEAFF
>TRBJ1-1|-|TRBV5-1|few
TGCGCCAGCAGCTCCGCTCAGGGGAATGAAGCTTTCTTT
CASSSAQGNEAFF
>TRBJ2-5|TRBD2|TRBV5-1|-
TGCGCCAGCAGTTCGGGGGGAGAAGAGACCCAGTACTTC
CASSSGGEETQYF
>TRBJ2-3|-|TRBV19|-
TGTGCCAGCACTGGGGCCGCAACAGATACGCAGTATTTT
CASTGAATDTQYF
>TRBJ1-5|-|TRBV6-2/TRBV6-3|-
TGTGCCAGCACCGAGGGAACGGGCAATCAGCCCCAGCATTTT
CASTEGTGNQPQHF
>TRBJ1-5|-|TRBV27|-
TGTGCCAGCCGCCAGGGCAGCAATCAGCCCCAGCATTTT
CASRQGSNQPQHF
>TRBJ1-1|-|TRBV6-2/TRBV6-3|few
TGTGCCAGCAGCCGCGGGGGGTCGGGAGCTTTCTTT
CASSRGGSGAFF
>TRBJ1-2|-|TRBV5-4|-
TGTGCCAGCAGCTTGGAGGTTTTCACAGAGGGGTATGGCTACACCTTC
CASSLEVFTEGYGYTF
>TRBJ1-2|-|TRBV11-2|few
TGTGCCAGCAGCTTAGTTCGGAGGGGCTATGGCTACACCTTC
CASSLVRRGYGYTF
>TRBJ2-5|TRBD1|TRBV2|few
TGTGCCAGCAGGGGGACAGGGAGAGAGACCCAGTACTTC
CASRGTGRETQYF
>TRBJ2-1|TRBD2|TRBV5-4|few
TGTGCCAGCAGCCATCTCACCGGACTAGTGGGCGCGGGGCGCAACAATGAGCAGTTCTTC
CASSHLTGLVGAGRNNEQFF
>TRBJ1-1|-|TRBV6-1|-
TGTGCCAGCAGTCACCGAGGGGTGAACACTGAAGCTTTCTTT
CASSHRGVNTEAFF
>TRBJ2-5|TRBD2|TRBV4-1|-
TGCGCCAGCAGCCAAGCATCCGGGACTAGCGGGGCCAAAGAGACCCAGTACTTC
CASSQASGTSGAKETQYF
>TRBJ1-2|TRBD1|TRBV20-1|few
TGCAGTGCTAGAGATGGGACAGGTAGAGGGTATGGCTACACCTTC
CSARDGTGRGYGYTF
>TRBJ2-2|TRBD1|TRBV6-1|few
TGTGCCACCACAGGACAGGTCGGGACCGGGGAGCTGTTTTTT
CATTGQVGTGELFF
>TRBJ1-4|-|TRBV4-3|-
TGCGCCAGCAGCCAAGATTTGAAGGAAAAACTGTTTTTT
CASSQDLKEKLFF
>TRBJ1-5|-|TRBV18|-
TGTGCCAGCTCACCAAGTATTAATCAGCCCCAGCATTTT
CASSPSINQPQHF